This T cell receptor (beta chain) was documented in a study of blood T cell repertoires in COVID-19. The length of the CDR3 is 13 residues. Trimming took 0 bases from V and 9 from J; bases not matched to a gene: 6. Per the germline V gene, CDR1 is GTSNPN and CDR2 is SVGIG (reference sequence). This clone appeared a single time. The method was immunoSEQ multiplex PCR; TCRdb's version includes in-frame clones alone and lacks a portion of them. Of approximately 150,000 clones listed, approximately 83% are singletons. The rearrangement uses TRBV30 and TRBJ1-1; 8 bases align to TRBD1. The TCR originated in an elderly woman with acute or convalescent COVID-19. Sequenced input: peripheral blood. CDR3 sequence: CAWSVQGANKAFF. In DNA, the CDR3 is TGTGCCTGGAGTGTTCAGGGGGCAAATAAAGCTTTCTTT.